Shown below are 29 T cell receptor beta chains from a single sample sequenced in a study of blood T cell repertoires in COVID-19. Assay: immunoSEQ multiplex PCR; the TCRdb copy retains only in-frame clones and omits some. The sample lists about 38,000 clones; roughly 90% were seen once. The specimen sequenced was peripheral blood. The receptors here all came from a human donor in a cohort sampled during active COVID-19.

V gene TRBV18 combines with J gene TRBJ2-1; D is possibly TRBD1 (6 bases). The CDR3 loop spans 16 amino acids. V was trimmed by 0 bases and J by 1 base, leaving 10 bases between them. Germline V gives CDR1 KGHSH, CDR2 LQKENI. The CDR3 reads CASSPPRGGSYNEQFF. The CDR3 DNA reads as TGTGCCAGCTCACCACCGAGAGGGGGATCCTACAATGAGCAGTTCTTC.

The chain combines TRBV3-1 (or the pseudogene TRBV3-2) with TRBJ1-5, with TRBD1 as a possible D gene (6 bases). The CDR3 spans 19 residues. V was pared by 0 bases and J by 2 bases, with 20 bases between. Germline V gives CDR1 LGHDT, CDR2 YNNKEL (reference sequence). The CDR3 DNA sequence: TGTGCCAGCAGCCAAGATTTTTACGGACAGCTGGGTGGCAATCAGCCCCAGCATTTT. It encodes CASSQDFYGQLGGNQPQHF.

The chain is built from TRBV7-2 and TRBJ2-5; the D gene is possibly TRBD2 (6 bases). The germline V and J ends were trimmed by 3 bases and 1 base, with 12 bases remaining between them. In germline, CDR1 is SGHTA, CDR2 FQGNSA. The CDR3 contains 15 residues. The CDR3 loop is CASSLGAGPQETQYF. The DNA of the CDR3 is TGTGCCAGCAGCTTGGGAGCGGGCCCCCAAGAGACCCAGTACTTC.

V and J are TRBV19 and TRBJ1-3, with D tentatively TRBD1 (6 bases). The CDR3 contains 14 residues. With 3 bases removed from V and 2 bases from J, the gap between germline ends came to 8 bases. The germline V gene encodes CDR1 LNHDA and CDR2 SQIVND (reference sequence). The DNA for the CDR3 is TGTGCCAGTAGTATGCAGGGGACTGGAAACACCATATATTTT. Encoded protein: CASSMQGTGNTIYF.

The chain uses TRBV10-3 and TRBJ1-1; no definite D call. Trimming took 2 bases from V and 4 from J, leaving 14 bases between them. This CDR3 has 15 residues. Germline CDR1 reads ENHRY; CDR2 reads SYGVKD. The CDR3 here is CAISEPYGVRTEAFF. The CDR3 DNA follows: TGTGCCATCAGTGAGCCGTACGGGGTTCGCACTGAAGCTTTCTTT.

This clone has just one count. The chain employs TRBV7-3 and TRBJ2-6; 15 nucleotides match TRBD2. Germline V gene lookup returns CDR1 SGHTA and CDR2 FQGTGA. The length of the CDR3 is 22 residues. Unmatched junction bases numbered 13, after V lost 4 bases and J lost 0 bases. This chain's CDR3 is CASSSPEGLAGGFNSGANVLTF. The CDR3 nucleotides are TGTGCCAGCAGCTCCCCTGAGGGACTAGCGGGAGGCTTTAACTCTGGGGCCAACGTCCTGACTTTC.

The V and J genes are TRBV23-1 and TRBJ2-2; the D gene is possibly TRBD1 (5 bases). TRBV23-1 is an ORF, and what it does is uncertain. The length of the CDR3 is 14 residues. V was shortened by 4 bases and J by 5 bases, with 11 bases between the two germline ends. The CDR3 sequence: CASSPQGWTGELFF. DNA of the CDR3: TGCGCCAGCAGTCCCCAGGGATGGACCGGGGAGCTGTTTTTT.

The rearrangement uses TRBV5-1 and TRBJ1-6; TRBD1 might be the D (6 bases). Germline V gene data show CDR1 as SGHRS and CDR2 as YFSETQ. Trimming left V 4 bases short and J 6 bases short, with 14 bases between. The CDR3 extends over 15 amino acids. DNA of the CDR3: TGCGCCAGCAGCACCAGACAGGCACCTAATTCACCCCTCCACTTT. Translating gives CASSTRQAPNSPLHF.

The chain links TRBV5-1 to TRBJ2-1; D may be TRBD2 (6 bases). The germline V gene has CDR1 SGHRS and CDR2 YFSETQ. The CDR3 loop spans 14 amino acids. Trimming removed 4 bases at V and 3 bases at J, with 11 bases between. CDR3 sequence (DNA): TGCGCCAGCAGCCCGGGGACTGTCTACAATGAGCAGTTCTTC. This translates into CASSPGTVYNEQFF.

This chain connects TRBV18 to TRBJ2-3, with D possibly being TRBD2 (6 bases). The CDR3 consists of 16 residues. In germline, CDR1 is KGHSH, CDR2 LQKENI. The V end was cut by 2 bases, the J end by 3 bases, with 15 bases between. The DNA of the CDR3 is TGTGCCAGCTCACCATTCGCCCCGGGAGAAACAGATACGCAGTATTTT. Protein sequence: CASSPFAPGETDTQYF.

This clone was counted only a few times. This rearrangement joins TRBV5-4 to TRBJ1-2; 7 bases line up with TRBD1. With V trimmed by 0 bases and J by 8 bases, 7 bases remained unmatched. The CDR3 is made up of 14 amino acids. Germline CDR1 SGHNT, CDR2 YYREEE (reference sequence). The CDR3 loop is CASSLEGAFEGYTF. DNA of the CDR3: TGTGCCAGCAGCTTGGAGGGGGCTTTTGAAGGCTACACCTTC.

The CDR3: CASSMTGPSTDTQYF. The CDR3 DNA reads TGTGCCAGTAGTATGACAGGGCCATCCACAGATACGCAGTATTTT. V usage is TRBV19 and J usage is TRBJ2-3, with 7 bases matching TRBD1. The germline V gene encodes CDR1 LNHDA and CDR2 SQIVND (reference sequence). V lost 3 bases, J lost 2 bases, and 5 bases stayed unmatched. This CDR3 is built from 15 residues. Supplemented by reference TRBV19 and TRBJ2-3, the full variable domain reads DGGITQSPKYLFRKEGQNVTLSCEQNLNHDAMYWYRQDPGQGLRLIYYSQIVNDFQKGDIAEGYSVSREKKESFPLTVTSAQKNPTAFYLCASSMTGPSTDTQYFGPGTRLTVL.

This clone was seen only once. V usage is TRBV3-1 (or the pseudogene TRBV3-2) and J usage is TRBJ2-1; TRBD2 is a possible D gene (5 bases). CDR1 and CDR2 (germline): LGHDT, YNNKEL (reference sequence). The CDR3 runs to 16 residues. Trimming removed 0 bases at V and 8 bases at J, with 17 bases between. The CDR3 protein is CASSQDLRALGHEQFF. In nucleotides, the CDR3 is TGTGCCAGCAGCCAAGATCTGAGGGCCTTAGGCCATGAGCAGTTCTTC.

This clone occurred a few times. The rearrangement joins TRBV19 to TRBJ1-5; D call uncertain. This CDR3 contains 17 residues. The V gene lost 0 bases and the J gene lost 5 bases, with 17 bases spanning the gap. The germline V gene has CDR1 LNHDA and CDR2 SQIVND (reference sequence). In nucleotides, the CDR3 is TGTGCCAGTAGTATAGATAGCGCCAGGCCCAACTATCAGCCCCAGCATTTT. Translating it yields CASSIDSARPNYQPQHF.

As DNA, the CDR3 is TGTGCCAGCAGCTTGACAGGGGTAGAGGAGACCCAGTACTTC. Its protein product is CASSLTGVEETQYF. This sequence joins TRBV7-9 and TRBJ2-5, with 8 bases identical to TRBD1. J was trimmed by 5 bases and V by 3 bases; bases with no gene match: 5. The V gene's germline CDR1 is SEHNR and CDR2 FQNEAQ (reference sequence). This CDR3 is 14 amino acids long.

The chain is built from TRBV3-1 (or the pseudogene TRBV3-2) and TRBJ2-3; weak D call: TRBD1 (6 bases). This CDR3 contains 15 residues. The V end was cut by 3 bases, the J end by 0 bases, with 10 bases between. Looked up from germline, CDR1 is LGHDT and CDR2 is YNNKEL (reference sequence). CDR3 amino acids: CASSHLRGSTDTQYF. As DNA, the CDR3 is TGTGCCAGCAGCCACCTAAGGGGGAGCACAGATACGCAGTATTTT.

The table lists this clone with a few counts. CDR3 sequence: CASSFRGRGRNTEAFF. The CDR3 nucleotides are TGTGCCAGCAGTTTTAGAGGCAGGGGAAGAAACACTGAAGCTTTCTTT. The chain employs TRBV28 and TRBJ1-1; the D gene is possibly TRBD1 (6 bases). This CDR3 comprises 16 residues. V was trimmed by 3 bases and J by 2 bases, leaving 16 bases between them. CDR1 MDHEN and CDR2 SYDVKM come from the germline V gene.

This clone showed up just once. The V gene is TRBV4-3, the J gene TRBJ1-5, with D unresolved. The CDR3 runs 16 residues. Per germline, CDR1 LGHNA and CDR2 YSLEER. V was trimmed by 0 bases and J by 0 bases, leaving 9 bases between them. Here the CDR3 DNA reads TGCGCCAGCAGCCAAGAGGGCCCCAATAGCAATCAGCCCCAGCATTTT. It is translated as CASSQEGPNSNQPQHF.

The chain carries TRBV2 and TRBJ2-2, with 9 bases that match TRBD1. V lost 7 bases to trimming and J lost 1 base; unmatched junction nucleotides: 4. Per germline, CDR1 SNHLY and CDR2 FYNNEI. CDR3 length: 15 amino acids. This CDR3 reads CASTAGQGNTGELFF. The CDR3 nucleotides read TGTGCCAGCACTGCGGGACAGGGGAACACCGGGGAGCTGTTTTTT.

V is TRBV14 and J is TRBJ2-1; 14 bases map to TRBD2. This CDR3 is built from 17 residues. The J segment lost 10 bases and the V segment lost 4 bases, leaving 12 bases of the junction unmatched. Germline V CDR1 and CDR2: SGHDN, FVKESK. CDR3 sequence reads: CASSRLPGLAGVNEQFF. In DNA, the CDR3 is TGTGCCAGCAGCCGGCTTCCGGGACTAGCGGGAGTAAACGAGCAGTTCTTC.

The chain uses TRBV7-9 and TRBJ1-6, with TRBD1 matching over 8 bases. Trimming cost V 5 bases and J 10 bases; bases outside gene matches: 7. From germline, CDR1 is SEHNR and CDR2 FQNEAQ (reference sequence). This CDR3 has 14 residues. CDR3 sequence (DNA): TGTGCCAGCAGCCCTGGACAGGGAGGATCACCCCTCCACTTT. This gives the protein CASSPGQGGSPLHF.

This CDR3 is CASSQDWGPGEAQHF. The CDR3 DNA is TGCGCCAGCAGCCAAGATTGGGGTCCGGGAGAGGCCCAGCATTTT. This chain joins TRBV4-3 and TRBJ1-5; D remains ambiguous. V lost 0 bases, J lost 11 bases, and 17 bases lay in between. The CDR3 length is 15 residues. The germline V gene has CDR1 LGHNA and CDR2 YSLEER.

The CDR3 here is CASGIAAGGPETQYF. The CDR3 bases are TGTGCCAGCGGGATAGCGGCGGGAGGGCCGGAGACCCAGTACTTC. The chain joins TRBV14 to TRBJ2-5, with 9 positions matching TRBD2. This CDR3 has 15 residues. V shed 8 bases and J 5 bases; nucleotides not matched to a gene: 12. Germline lookup yields CDR1 SGHDN and CDR2 FVKESK.

The chain combines TRBV29-1 with TRBJ1-4; possible D gene TRBD1, 5 bases. Trimming removed 5 bases at V and 4 bases at J, with 8 bases between. CDR3 length equals 12 residues. The germline CDR1 and CDR2 sequences are SQVTM and ANQGSEA. CDR3 nucleotides: TGCAGCGTTTCAGGGATTAATGAAAAACTGTTTTTT. Translated, it gives CSVSGINEKLFF.

J is TRBJ1-4 and V is TRBV28; 7 bases line up with TRBD1. Germline loops: CDR1 MDHEN, CDR2 SYDVKM. The CDR3 runs to 15 residues. Unmatched junction bases numbered 10, after V lost 5 bases and J lost 7 bases. The CDR3 loop reads CASSPSGTDGEKLFF. The CDR3 bases are TGTGCCAGCAGTCCATCCGGGACAGACGGTGAAAAACTGTTTTTT.

CDR3 coding DNA: TGTGCCAGCCGGACAGGGGCCAATCAGCCCCAGCATTTT. It encodes CASRTGANQPQHF. The J gene is TRBJ1-5, the V gene TRBV6-5; the match to TRBD1 covers 9 bases. The germline V gene encodes CDR1 MNHEY and CDR2 SVGAGI. V was clipped by 8 bases and J by 3 bases; unmatched bases: 2. The CDR3 loop spans 13 amino acids.

The chain employs TRBV9 and TRBJ1-3; D unresolved. Germline V gene data show CDR1 as SGDLS and CDR2 as YYNGEE. Trimming left V 0 bases short and J 6 bases short, with 7 bases between. The CDR3 has 13 amino acids. The CDR3 here is CASSVDGKNTIYF. The CDR3 region has the DNA TGTGCCAGCAGCGTAGACGGTAAAAACACCATATATTTT. The variable domain in full, completed from reference TRBV9 and TRBJ1-3, reads DSGVTQTPKHLITATGQRVTLRCSPRSGDLSVYWYQQSLDQGLQFLIQYYNGEERAKGNILERFSAQQFPDLHSELNLSSLELGDSALYFCASSVDGKNTIYFGEGSWLTVV.

This chain connects TRBV6-5 to TRBJ2-7; the D gene is possibly TRBD1 (5 bases). Trimming cost V 8 bases and J 2 bases, with 10 bases left between them. The length of the CDR3 is 12 residues. The germline V gene has CDR1 MNHEY and CDR2 SVGAGI. The CDR3 DNA is TGTGCCAGCCGGACATTCCCCTACGAGCAGTACTTC. It is translated as CASRTFPYEQYF.

This sequence joins TRBV9 and TRBJ2-1, with 10 bases identical to TRBD2. The V segment lost 0 bases and the J segment 1 base; nucleotides outside the gene matches: 1. Germline CDR1 reads SGDLS; CDR2 reads YYNGEE. The CDR3 is made up of 16 amino acids. The CDR3: CASSVVAGGSYNEQFF. As DNA, the CDR3 is TGTGCCAGCAGCGTAGTAGCGGGGGGATCCTACAATGAGCAGTTCTTC.